This TCR beta chain was identified during a study of immune characterization of retroperitoneal liposarcoma. There are a few counts of this clonotype. Via MiXCR, TCRdb re-called the PCR reads, giving one row per CDR3 protein. The table records approximately 11,000 distinct CDR3 sequences, 40% to 55% of them present only once. From germline, CDR1 is MNHEY and CDR2 SVGAGI. The V and J ends lost 0 bases and 1 base, in that order; junction bases with no gene match: 2. The CDR3 consists of 15 residues. This rearrangement joins TRBV6-5 to TRBJ1-1, with TRBD1 identical over 7 bases. The sequenced material came from tumor tissue. The receptor's source is a female donor with retroperitoneal liposarcoma. The CDR3 is CASSYSGQQNTEAFF. The CDR3 bases are TGTGCCAGCAGTTACTCGGGACAGCAGAACACTGAAGCTTTCTTT.